These 27 T cell receptor beta chains share one sample of origin, sequenced in a study of beta chain features in type 1 diabetes. Points from the study as a whole: TCRB CDR3s were moderately but significantly shorter in Type 1 diabetes patients in all four CD4+ subsets.

Their cognate antigens are unknown. The investigators reverse transcribed all of the isolated RNA, so they sequenced expressed TCRB transcripts. Profiled with immunoSEQ multiplex PCR; TCRdb holds only in-frame clones, not every one. The profile shows under 300,000 clones, around 24% of them singletons. Sample: naive CD4+ T cells from blood. These receptors were taken from a woman aged 25-40 years with type 1 diabetes.

J is TRBJ2-1 and V is TRBV29-1; perhaps TRBD2 as D (5 bases). Germline values: CDR1 SQVTM, CDR2 ANQGSEA. V gave up 4 bases and J gave up 0 bases, with 16 bases separating them. CDR3 length: 16 amino acids. The CDR3 protein is CSVGRADPSSYNEQFF. The CDR3 nucleotides read TGCAGCGTTGGACGAGCGGACCCAAGCTCCTACAATGAGCAGTTCTTC.

Concerning this clone: Other nucleotide sequences from this sample produce the same CDR3. The rearrangement joins TRBV30 to TRBJ1-2; no definite D call. Germline CDR1 reads GTSNPN; CDR2 reads SVGIG (reference sequence). Trimming left V 5 bases short and J 4 bases short, with 5 bases between. This CDR3 region has 10 residues. CDR3: CAWGLYGYTF. Written as DNA, the CDR3 is TGTGCCTGGGGCCTCTATGGCTACACCTTC.

This clone was counted only a few times. J is TRBJ1-1 and V is TRBV7-2; tentatively, D is TRBD1 (5 bases). The CDR3 runs to 13 residues. V was pared by 1 base and J by 5 bases, with 8 bases between. The germline V gene encodes CDR1 SGHTA and CDR2 FQGNSA. CDR3 sequence reads: CASSLDPGTEAFF. The CDR3 bases are TGTGCCAGCAGCTTAGACCCAGGGACTGAAGCTTTCTTT.

The sample holds a few counts of this clone. Distinct nucleotide sequences in the sample also encode this CDR3. The chain joins TRBV5-1 to TRBJ2-1; TRBD2 matches at 11 bases. Germline assignment: CDR1 SGHRS and CDR2 YFSETQ. The CDR3 runs to 15 residues. The ends lost 4 bases at V and 4 bases at J; junction bases unmatched: 4. CDR3 sequence: CASSLGLADYNEQFF. The CDR3 region has the DNA TGCGCCAGCAGCCTGGGACTAGCGGATTACAATGAGCAGTTCTTC.

The chain carries TRBV11-3 and TRBJ1-2, with a possible D match to TRBD1 (6 bases). Germline loops: CDR1 SGHNT, CDR2 YENEEA. Trimming took off 10 bases at V and 5 bases at J, with 17 bases between the two ends. This CDR3 contains 13 residues. The CDR3, as DNA: TGTGCCACCAGAGCGGGGCAGGGGTATGGCTACACCTTC. Its protein is CATRAGQGYGYTF. The whole variable domain, filled in from reference TRBV11-3 and TRBJ1-2, reads EAGVVQSPRYKIIEKKQPVAFWCNPISGHNTLYWYLQNLGQGPELLIRYENEEAVDDSQLPKDRFSAERLKGVDSTLKIQPAELGDSAVYLCATRAGQGYGYTFGSGTRLTVV.

The chain couples TRBV28 to TRBJ2-3; D might be TRBD2 (5 bases). Germline lookup yields CDR1 MDHEN and CDR2 SYDVKM. The CDR3 runs 14 residues. The V end was cut by 6 bases, the J end by 0 bases, with 10 bases between. The CDR3 DNA is TGTGCCAGCAGATTAGCGTCTAGCACAGATACGCAGTATTTT. This translates into CASRLASSTDTQYF.

This clone was observed a few times. This chain uses TRBV29-1 with TRBJ2-3, with 11 bases fitting TRBD2. The CDR3 covers 12 residues. V lost 6 bases and J lost 5; bases outside the gene matches: 1. Germline V gene lookup returns CDR1 SQVTM and CDR2 ANQGSEA. Here the CDR3 DNA reads TGCAGCGTGGGACTAGCGGAAGATACGCAGTATTTT. Its protein is CSVGLAEDTQYF.

A few counts support this clone. J is TRBJ1-1 and V is TRBV6-5; 8 nucleotides agree with TRBD1. The CDR3 runs to 14 residues. The J segment lost 3 bases and the V segment lost 7 bases, leaving 7 bases of the junction unmatched. The germline V gene encodes CDR1 MNHEY and CDR2 SVGAGI. CDR3 in amino acids: CASMLGQGDTEAFF. The DNA of the CDR3 is TGTGCCAGCATGCTTGGACAGGGAGACACTGAAGCTTTCTTT.

V and J are TRBV15 and TRBJ1-5, with TRBD1 matching 7 bases. The CDR3 runs to 14 residues. CDR1 and CDR2 from the germline V gene are LNHNV and YYDKDF (reference sequence). V shed 11 bases and J 7 bases; nucleotides not matched to a gene: 14. The CDR3 protein is CAPDRATHGQPQHF. CDR3 sequence (DNA): TGTGCCCCCGACAGGGCTACCCATGGCCAGCCCCAGCATTTT.

This clone has more than one count but fewer than ten. V usage is TRBV10-3 and J usage is TRBJ2-3; 7 bases agree with TRBD1. The junction had 14 bases not matched to a gene; V was cut back by 2 bases and J by 6 bases. The CDR3 covers 17 residues. Germline CDR1 is ENHRY and CDR2 is SYGVKD. CDR3 coding DNA: TGTGCCATCAGTGAGGTGCCGGGGACAGCCGAACGTGATACGCAGTATTTT. This translates into CAISEVPGTAERDTQYF.

This clone came up a few times. V and J are TRBV30 and TRBJ1-1, with D uncertain. V gave up 6 bases and J gave up 1 base, with 9 bases separating them. CDR3 length equals 12 residues. CDR1 GTSNPN and CDR2 SVGIG come from the germline V gene (reference sequence). This CDR3 reads CACARENTEAFF. CDR3 coding DNA: TGTGCCTGCGCCCGAGAGAACACTGAAGCTTTCTTT.

This clone was seen only a few times. This chain links TRBV28 with TRBJ1-5; D remains unclear. CDR1 MDHEN and CDR2 SYDVKM come from the germline V gene. The CDR3 is 12 amino acids. Deletions cut 11 bases from V and 4 bases from J, with 12 bases between. The chain's CDR3 is CAAHRVNQPQHF. The CDR3 DNA is TGTGCCGCTCATCGAGTGAATCAGCCCCAGCATTTT. Complete variable domain (other parts from reference TRBV28 and TRBJ1-5): DVKVTQSSRYLVKRTGEKVFLECVQDMDHENMFWYRQDPGLGLRLIYFSYDVKMKEKGDIPEGYSVSREKKERFSLILESASTNQTSMYLCAAHRVNQPQHFGDGTRLSIL.

This clone was counted a few times. This chain uses TRBV18 with TRBJ2-5; D possibly corresponds to TRBD2 (6 bases). This CDR3 is 15 amino acids long. V lost 2 bases to trimming and J lost 2 bases, with 12 bases between them. In germline, CDR1 is KGHSH, CDR2 LQKENI. The CDR3, as DNA: TGTGCCAGCTCACCATCTGGTCGGGGGCAAGAGACCCAGTACTTC. It encodes CASSPSGRGQETQYF.

The chain uses TRBV29-1 and TRBJ1-2; TRBD1 agrees at 7 bases. The V gene's germline CDR1 is SQVTM and CDR2 ANQGSEA. Trimming took 7 bases from V and 1 from J; bases not matched to a gene: 6. The CDR3 has 13 amino acids. In DNA, the CDR3 is TGCAGCGGGGGGACAGAACATAACTATGGCTACACCTTC. Translated, it gives CSGGTEHNYGYTF.

This clone was seen only a few times. The chain recombines TRBV20-1 with TRBJ1-5; maybe TRBD1 (6 bases). CDR3 length: 10 residues. Germline assignment: CDR1 DFQATT and CDR2 SNEGSKA (reference sequence). Trimming removed 6 bases at V and 9 bases at J, with 9 bases between. The chain's CDR3 is CSAGGRPQHF. The CDR3 DNA is TGCAGTGCAGGGGGTAGGCCCCAGCATTTT.

The rearrangement joins TRBV4-1 to TRBJ2-7; TRBD1 agrees at 7 bases. The CDR3 has 16 residues. The junction had 8 bases not matched to a gene; V was cut back by 1 base and J by 2 bases. Germline V gene data show CDR1 as MGHRA and CDR2 as YSYEKL. CDR3 loop: CASSQGGGRRPYEQYF. DNA for the CDR3: TGCGCCAGCAGCCAAGGAGGGGGCAGGAGACCCTACGAGCAGTACTTC.

The J gene is TRBJ2-7, the V gene TRBV2; 8 nucleotides line up with TRBD2. There are 14 residues in the CDR3. Trimming at V came to 6 bases and at J to 4 bases, leaving 8 bases not matched to a gene. Germline lookup yields CDR1 SNHLY and CDR2 FYNNEI. The DNA for the CDR3 is TGTGCCAGCAGCGGAGCGGGAGTGCGGTACGAGCAGTACTTC. Translated, it gives CASSGAGVRYEQYF. The full variable domain, rest sourced from reference TRBV2 and TRBJ2-7, is EPEVTQTPSHQVTQMGQEVILRCVPISNHLYFYWYRQILGQKVEFLVSFYNNEISEKSEIFDDQFSVERPDGSNFTLKIRSTKLEDSAMYFCASSGAGVRYEQYFGPGTRLTVT.

This clone was counted only a few times. The rearrangement joins TRBV5-1 to TRBJ2-7, with 14 bases aligning to TRBD2. The V and J ends lost 4 bases and 3 bases, in that order; junction bases with no gene match: 3. The CDR3 has 15 residues. Germline V gives CDR1 SGHRS, CDR2 YFSETQ. CDR3 in DNA: TGCGCCAGCAGCACGGGACTAGCGGGAGTCTACGAGCAGTACTTC. Protein product: CASSTGLAGVYEQYF.

The rearrangement links TRBV28 to TRBJ1-2, with 7 bases matching TRBD1. Germline V gene data show CDR1 as MDHEN and CDR2 as SYDVKM. V was clipped by 8 bases and J by 4 bases; unmatched bases: 7. The CDR3 spans 13 residues. Here the CDR3 reads CASCLTGLYGYTF. The CDR3 region has the DNA TGTGCCAGCTGCCTGACAGGGCTCTATGGCTACACCTTC.

Worth noting for this clone: At one of its ends the junction is not consistent with the germline gene, which may arise from a read error. The chain is built from TRBV29-1 and TRBJ2-3; possible D gene TRBD1, 5 bases. The germline V gene encodes CDR1 SQVTM and CDR2 ANQGSEA. The CDR3 is 11 residues long. CDR3 sequence (DNA): TGCAGCGTTGAAAGGCAGTCAACCAGGGATTTT. This translates into CSVERQSTRDF.

The chain has TRBV14 and TRBJ1-1, with 7 bases matching TRBD1. CDR1 and CDR2 (germline): SGHDN, FVKESK. The CDR3 is 15 residues long. J lost 4 bases, V lost 3 bases, and 8 bases had no gene match. The CDR3 is CASSQRQGGVTEAFF. CDR3 DNA sequence: TGTGCCAGCAGCCAGAGACAGGGAGGTGTCACTGAAGCTTTCTTT.

Only a few counts were recorded for this clone. The chain combines TRBV19 with TRBJ2-1; TRBD1 aligns across 8 bases. Germline CDR1 is LNHDA and CDR2 is SQIVND (reference sequence). CDR3 size: 15 residues. The ends lost 0 bases at V and 8 bases at J; junction bases unmatched: 6. The CDR3 region is CASSIEDRAWDEQFF. The CDR3 region has the DNA TGTGCCAGTAGTATAGAGGACAGGGCCTGGGATGAGCAGTTCTTC. The variable domain in full, completed from reference TRBV19 and TRBJ2-1, reads DGGITQSPKYLFRKEGQNVTLSCEQNLNHDAMYWYRQDPGQGLRLIYYSQIVNDFQKGDIAEGYSVSREKKESFPLTVTSAQKNPTAFYLCASSIEDRAWDEQFFGPGTRLTVL.

J is TRBJ2-2 and V is TRBV29-1; maybe TRBD1 (6 bases). The V end was cut by 4 bases, the J end by 6 bases, with 12 bases between. The CDR3 is made up of 13 amino acids. Germline CDR1 and CDR2: SQVTM and ANQGSEA. This CDR3 is CSVVQGSAGELFF. CDR3 sequence (DNA): TGCAGCGTTGTACAGGGTTCGGCCGGGGAGCTGTTTTTT.

This clone was detected only a few times. The chain links TRBV5-1 to TRBJ2-7, with 8 nucleotides matching TRBD1. CDR3 length: 15 residues. V lost 4 bases, J lost 1 base, and 7 bases stayed unmatched. Germline CDR1 reads SGHRS; CDR2 reads YFSETQ. The CDR3 sequence is CASSHDRGGSYEQYF. Here the CDR3 DNA reads TGCGCCAGCAGCCATGACAGGGGAGGTTCCTACGAGCAGTACTTC. Filled out from reference TRBV5-1 and TRBJ2-7, the complete variable domain reads KAGVTQTPRYLIKTRGQQVTLSCSPISGHRSVSWYQQTPGQGLQFLFEYFSETQRNKGNFPGRFSGRQFSNSRSEMNVSTLELGDSALYLCASSHDRGGSYEQYFGPGTRLTVT.

The chain has TRBV7-2 and TRBJ1-2; TRBD1 agrees at 9 bases. In germline, CDR1 is SGHTA, CDR2 FQGNSA. V shed 1 base and J 8 bases; nucleotides not matched to a gene: 11. This CDR3 comprises 16 residues. CDR3 nucleotide sequence: TGTGCCAGCAGCTTAGGGCAGGGGACAGGGTTGTTGGGCTACACCTTC. Translation: CASSLGQGTGLLGYTF.

The chain combines TRBV5-6 with TRBJ2-5, with a possible D match to TRBD1 (5 bases). Trimming cost V 0 bases and J 4 bases, with 13 bases left between them. The CDR3 runs to 15 residues. Germline V CDR1 and CDR2: SGHDT, YYEEEE. CDR3: CASSLAPARGETQYF. The CDR3 DNA reads as TGTGCCAGCAGCTTGGCCCCAGCTAGGGGAGAGACCCAGTACTTC.

The gene calls are TRBV5-1 and TRBJ1-4, with 9 bases that match TRBD1. CDR1 and CDR2 (germline): SGHRS, YFSETQ. This CDR3 comprises 14 residues. V lost 5 bases to trimming and J lost 7 bases; unmatched junction nucleotides: 6. CDR3 nucleotides: TGCGCCAGCAGGTCCGGGACAGGGTCTGAAAAACTGTTTTTT. It specifies CASRSGTGSEKLFF.